This section outlines one TCR beta chain sequence together with its context. These data originate in a study of blood T cell repertoires in COVID-19. Authors' processing steps: Using reference gene primer amplification, nucleated cell counts were estimated. Only in-frame clones appear in the TCRdb table, and some are missing; sequencing was by immunoSEQ multiplex PCR. The D gene and trimming were derived from the DNA, and the V and J assignments and clone size from that table. The sample includes 100,000 to 150,000 clones, 88% of them seen just once. The V gene lost 7 bases and the J gene lost 0 bases, with 9 bases spanning the gap. The V gene's germline CDR1 is ENHRY and CDR2 SYGVKD. The CDR3 contains 13 residues.

The V call is TRBV10-3, the J call TRBJ1-1, with a weak D call TRBD1 (6 bases). Input material: peripheral blood. This sequence originates from a human donor in a cohort sampled during active COVID-19. This CDR3 reads CAITQGMNTEAFF. CDR3 DNA sequence: TGTGCCATCACGCAGGGGATGAACACTGAAGCTTTCTTT.